The 29 T cell receptor beta chains below all came from one sample that was sequenced in a study of blood T cells in healthy people across ages. Then a second PCR, running about 7 to 11 cycles, was carried out with a sample-barcoded 5' primer and a J-beta primer mix. TCRdb passed the 5' RACE reads through MiXCR, listing each CDR3 protein once. The table shows approximately 690,000 distinct CDR3 sequences, with over 40% occurring only once. Sequencing input: blood. All receptors come from a man older than 75 in good health.

This chain joins TRBV20-1 and TRBJ2-1; D possibly corresponds to TRBD2 (5 bases). Per the germline V gene, CDR1 is DFQATT and CDR2 is SNEGSKA (reference sequence). The length of the CDR3 is 13 residues. Trimming took 0 bases from V and 9 from J, leaving 12 bases between them. CDR3 protein: CSARDRRLGEQFF. For the CDR3, the DNA is TGCAGTGCTAGAGATCGGAGGTTGGGTGAGCAGTTCTTC.

The chain carries TRBV5-5 and TRBJ2-7, with 7 positions matching TRBD1. V shed 2 bases and J 3 bases; nucleotides not matched to a gene: 8. CDR1 and CDR2 (germline): SGHKS, YYEKEE (reference sequence). The CDR3 totals 15 residues. The CDR3 sequence: CASSFGPGQHYEQYF. Written as DNA, the CDR3 is TGTGCCAGCAGCTTTGGTCCGGGACAGCACTACGAGCAGTACTTC. The entire variable domain, with the rest obtained from reference TRBV5-5 and TRBJ2-7, is as follows: DAGVTQSPTHLIKTRGQQVTLRCSPISGHKSVSWYQQVLGQGPQFIFQYYEKEERGRGNFPDRFSARQFPNYSSELNVNALLLGDSALYLCASSFGPGQHYEQYFGPGTRLTVT.

This clonotype appeared many times. The CDR3 DNA sequence: TGCGCCAGCAGCCCGAATGGAGTCCTAGCGGCCACAGATACGCAGTATTTT. Translating it yields CASSPNGVLAATDTQYF. The rearrangement uses TRBV5-1 and TRBJ2-3, with 7 bases identical to TRBD2. This CDR3 comprises 17 residues. CDR1 SGHRS and CDR2 YFSETQ come from the germline V gene. The junction had 13 bases not matched to a gene; V was cut back by 4 bases and J by 2 bases.

The V gene is TRBV6-5, the J gene TRBJ2-1; maybe TRBD1 (6 bases). The CDR3 is 15 amino acids. The germline V and J ends were trimmed by 4 bases and 3 bases, with 13 bases remaining between them. Per germline, CDR1 MNHEY and CDR2 SVGAGI. The CDR3 is CASSLPRGGYNEQFF. For the CDR3, the DNA is TGTGCCAGCAGTTTGCCCAGGGGCGGCTACAATGAGCAGTTCTTC.

CDR3 sequence reads: CAWSVVQSSRVGTQYF. For the CDR3, the DNA is TGTGCCTGGAGTGTCGTACAGTCCAGCCGGGTGGGGACCCAGTACTTC. The rearrangement links TRBV30 to TRBJ2-5; no clear D gene. CDR3 size: 16 residues. The germline CDR1 and CDR2 sequences are GTSNPN and SVGIG (reference sequence). Trimming removed 0 bases from V and 7 bases from J, with 21 bases in between. Combining the CDR3 with reference TRBV30 and TRBJ2-5 gives the whole variable domain SQTIHQWPATLVQPVGSPLSLECTVEGTSNPNLYWYRQAAGRGLQLLFYSVGIGQISSEVPQNLSASRPQDRQFILSSKKLLLSDSGFYLCAWSVVQSSRVGTQYFGPGTRLLVL.

The chain joins TRBV7-2 to TRBJ1-6, with no clear D. CDR1 SGHTA and CDR2 FQGNSA come from the germline V gene. V was cut by 3 bases and J by 9 bases, with 15 bases left in between. The CDR3 is 15 residues long. CDR3 in DNA: TGTGCCAGCAGCTTGGGCTCCGACGCTACTTCACCCCTCCACTTT. It codes for CASSLGSDATSPLHF. The whole variable domain, filled in from reference TRBV7-2 and TRBJ1-6, reads GAGVSQSPSNKVTEKGKDVELRCDPISGHTALYWYRQSLGQGLEFLIYFQGNSAPDKSGLPSDRFSAERTGGSVSTLTIQRTQQEDSAVYLCASSLGSDATSPLHFGNGTRLTVT.

In its sample, this clonotype was seen many times. The CDR3 here is CASSPWDLGNEQFF. CDR3 nucleotide sequence: TGTGCCAGCAGCCCATGGGACCTCGGTAATGAGCAGTTCTTC. This rearrangement joins TRBV7-2 to TRBJ2-1; D tentatively reads TRBD1 or TRBD2 (5 bases each). The germline gives CDR1 SGHTA, CDR2 FQGNSA. The CDR3 extends over 14 amino acids. Trimming left V 5 bases short and J 7 bases short, with 15 bases between.

This clonotype was found a few times. The chain carries TRBV11-2 and TRBJ2-7; 10 nucleotides align to TRBD1. Per the germline V gene, CDR1 is SGHAT and CDR2 is FQNNGV. This CDR3 region has 14 residues. V dropped 6 bases and J dropped 6; count of bases not matched to a gene: 8. CDR3 nucleotide sequence: TGTGCCAGCAGTCTCCTCCGGACAGGGGGCGAGCAGTACTTC. Its translation: CASSLLRTGGEQYF.

The chain is built from TRBV30 and TRBJ2-1; 8 bases fit TRBD1. After removal of 2 bases from V and 7 bases from J, the junction contained 7 bases not matched to a gene. Germline CDR1 and CDR2: GTSNPN and SVGIG (reference sequence). This CDR3 has 14 amino acids. The CDR3 region has the DNA TGTGCCTGGAGTACTACAGGGGGGCGGAATGAGCAGTTCTTC. It specifies CAWSTTGGRNEQFF.

V and J are TRBV3-1 and TRBJ2-5, with 7 bases matching TRBD1. J lost 2 bases, V lost 1 base, and 1 base had no gene match. Germline V CDR1 and CDR2: LGHDT, YNNKEL (reference sequence). This CDR3 spans 14 amino acids. The CDR3, as DNA: TGTGCCAGCAGCCAAGGGGGACAGCAAGAGACCCAGTACTTC. This encodes CASSQGGQQETQYF.

This clonotype was detected many times. This chain connects TRBV5-1 to TRBJ2-1; weak D call: TRBD2 (6 bases). The length of the CDR3 is 15 residues. Germline CDR1 SGHRS, CDR2 YFSETQ. V dropped 4 bases and J dropped 9 bases, with 20 bases sitting between them. CDR3 protein: CASSRLAPKGGEQFF. CDR3 DNA sequence: TGCGCCAGCAGCAGGCTAGCGCCTAAAGGCGGTGAGCAGTTCTTC.

This chain joins TRBV7-2 and TRBJ1-1; D is undetermined. Per the germline V gene, CDR1 is SGHTA and CDR2 is FQGNSA. V lost 1 base to trimming and J lost 3 bases, with 12 bases between them. The CDR3 is made up of 15 amino acids. For the CDR3, the DNA is TGTGCCAGCAGCTTAGATGGTGGGAGGCACACTGAAGCTTTCTTT. Translated, it gives CASSLDGGRHTEAFF.

This clonotype was found many times. The chain combines TRBV7-9 with TRBJ2-1; 11 bases map to TRBD2. Germline lookup yields CDR1 SEHNR and CDR2 FQNEAQ (reference sequence). With V trimmed by 3 bases and J by 6 bases, 1 base remained unmatched. The length of the CDR3 is 14 residues. The CDR3 loop is CASSFSGRANEQFF. DNA for the CDR3: TGTGCCAGCAGCTTTAGCGGGAGGGCCAATGAGCAGTTCTTC. The complete variable domain, with remaining parts taken from reference TRBV7-9 and TRBJ2-1, reads DTGVSQNPRHKITKRGQNVTFRCDPISEHNRLYWYRQTLGQGPEFLTYFQNEAQLEKSRLLSDRFSAERPKGSFSTLEIQRTEQGDSAMYLCASSFSGRANEQFFGPGTRLTVL.

The rearrangement links TRBV29-1 to TRBJ2-6; 9 bases are shared with TRBD1. Germline trimming cut 2 bases from V and 3 bases from J; bases unmatched to any gene: 11. Germline CDR1 reads SQVTM; CDR2 reads ANQGSEA. The CDR3 consists of 18 residues. CDR3 nucleotides: TGCAGCGTTGAAACTACCGGGACAGGGCATCGTGGGGCCAACGTCCTGACTTTC. Its translation: CSVETTGTGHRGANVLTF.

This chain connects TRBV29-1 to TRBJ2-7; maybe TRBD1 (6 bases). V lost 7 bases and J 0 bases, leaving 16 bases between the germline ends. The CDR3 is 14 amino acids. The germline CDR1 and CDR2 sequences are SQVTM and ANQGSEA. The CDR3 region is CSAAKTGGSYEQYF. CDR3 sequence (DNA): TGCAGCGCCGCTAAGACAGGCGGCTCCTACGAGCAGTACTTC.

V and J are TRBV6-2 or TRBV6-3 and TRBJ2-7; TRBD2 agrees at 7 bases. Germline loops: CDR1 MNHEY, CDR2 SVGEGT. Trimming removed 0 bases from V and 6 bases from J; junction bases left unmatched: 8. The CDR3 totals 15 residues. CDR3 nucleotide sequence: TGTGCCAGCAGTTACTCCGTATACGGGGGGAGCGAGCAGTACTTC. Its protein product is CASSYSVYGGSEQYF.

This clonotype was counted only a few times. The genes are TRBV27 and TRBJ1-5, with 8 positions matching TRBD1. Germline assignment: CDR1 MNHEY and CDR2 SMNVEV (reference sequence). J gave up 5 bases and V 8 bases, and 2 bases lay outside the gene matches. The CDR3 spans 12 residues. The CDR3 loop is CASGQGYQPQHF. The CDR3 DNA reads TGTGCCAGCGGACAGGGCTATCAGCCCCAGCATTTT.

This clonotype was observed many times. J is TRBJ1-2 and V is TRBV5-5, with 10 bases aligning to TRBD1. CDR1 and CDR2 (germline): SGHKS, YYEKEE (reference sequence). The CDR3 length is 14 residues. The J segment lost 2 bases and the V segment lost 4 bases, leaving 2 bases of the junction unmatched. The CDR3 bases are TGTGCCAGCAGCAGGGACAGGGGAAACTATGGCTACACCTTC. Translating gives CASSRDRGNYGYTF.

This clonotype was seen at least ten times. This sequence joins TRBV27 and TRBJ1-2, with D tentatively TRBD1 (5 bases). CDR1 is MNHEY and CDR2 is SMNVEV in the germline V gene (reference sequence). This CDR3 is built from 14 residues. The V end lost 3 bases, the J end lost 8 bases, and 16 bases lay between the germline ends. This chain's CDR3 is CASSLADNRGGYTF. The CDR3 DNA reads TGTGCCAGCAGTTTGGCGGATAATCGGGGCGGCTACACCTTC.

This clonotype has ten or more counts. The gene calls are TRBV4-3 and TRBJ2-5, with D unclear. In germline, CDR1 is LGHNA, CDR2 YSLEER. This CDR3 region has 13 residues. V was cut by 0 bases and J by 11 bases, with 13 bases left in between. In nucleotides, the CDR3 is TGCGCCAGCAGCCAAGACCAAGTCAATGAGCAGTACTTC. This codes for CASSQDQVNEQYF.

The chain employs TRBV14 and TRBJ1-4; no clear D. The CDR3 has 11 amino acids. The germline gives CDR1 SGHDN, CDR2 FVKESK. Trimming removed 8 bases at V and 7 bases at J, with 8 bases between. The CDR3 here is CASLRAEKLFF. The CDR3 DNA sequence: TGTGCCAGCCTAAGGGCTGAAAAACTGTTTTTT.

As DNA, the CDR3 is TGTGCCAGCAGTTCTCCGGGGAGCGGGAGGTTTAGGGAGCAGTTCTTC. Translation gives CASSSPGSGRFREQFF. The chain is built from TRBV6-5 and TRBJ2-1; 9 nucleotides match TRBD2. Per germline, CDR1 MNHEY and CDR2 SVGAGI. Trimming removed 4 bases from V and 10 bases from J; junction bases left unmatched: 14. CDR3 length equals 16 residues.

This clonotype came up a few times. The CDR3 sequence: CASSTPAGGTDTQYF. For the CDR3, the DNA is TGTGCCAGCAGCACCCCTGCTGGGGGCACAGATACGCAGTATTTT. The V gene is TRBV5-6, the J gene TRBJ2-3, with D unresolved. Germline lookup yields CDR1 SGHDT and CDR2 YYEEEE. The CDR3 covers 15 residues. Trimming removed 4 bases from V and 1 base from J, with 13 bases in between.

This clonotype came up many times. The chain joins TRBV6-6 to TRBJ2-7, with a possible D match to TRBD1 (6 bases). The germline V gene encodes CDR1 MNHNY and CDR2 SVGAGI (reference sequence). The CDR3 extends over 16 amino acids. The ends were cut back, 5 bases at V and 4 bases at J, with 21 bases in the middle. Here the CDR3 DNA reads TGTGCCAGCAGTAACGGGACATCCCGTGTGGAATACGAGCAGTACTTC. This gives the protein CASSNGTSRVEYEQYF.

This chain connects TRBV7-9 to TRBJ2-5; 7 nucleotides line up with TRBD2. Germline trimming cut 4 bases from V and 1 base from J; bases unmatched to any gene: 9. The CDR3 consists of 16 residues. The germline gives CDR1 SEHNR, CDR2 FQNEAQ (reference sequence). The CDR3 reads CASSSGTTAFQETQYF. The CDR3 DNA is TGTGCCAGCAGCTCTGGGACTACCGCCTTCCAAGAGACCCAGTACTTC.

This clonotype was seen once. The V call is TRBV27, the J call TRBJ2-4; TRBD1 aligns across 9 bases. The DNA end favors TRBJ2-7, so the J call may be wrong. This CDR3 has 13 residues. Germline loops: CDR1 MNHEY, CDR2 SMNVEV (reference sequence). The CDR3 region has the DNA TGTGCCAGCAGGAGGGACAGGGTCTACGAGCAGTACTTC. Its protein product is CASRRDRVYEQYF.

This rearrangement joins TRBV6-1 to TRBJ1-1; D unclear. The CDR3 is 16 amino acids. Germline lookup yields CDR1 MNHNS and CDR2 SASEGT. Trimming left V 3 bases short and J 0 bases short, with 14 bases between. The CDR3 protein is CASSEEGIGMNTEAFF. CDR3 coding DNA: TGTGCCAGCAGTGAGGAAGGGATCGGCATGAACACTGAAGCTTTCTTT.

The sample holds a few counts of this clonotype. This chain uses TRBV20-1 with TRBJ1-4; 7 bases agree with TRBD1. The CDR3 contains 14 residues. The J segment lost 5 bases and the V segment lost 5 bases, leaving 8 bases of the junction unmatched. Germline-derived CDR1 and CDR2 are DFQATT and SNEGSKA (reference sequence). The CDR3 coding sequence is TGCAGTGCTTCGCCCGGGACAGAGAATGAAAAACTGTTTTTT. Translating it yields CSASPGTENEKLFF.

Ten or more counts support this clonotype. The genes are TRBV4-1 and TRBJ1-1; D not certain. Germline V gives CDR1 MGHRA, CDR2 YSYEKL. This CDR3 region has 14 residues. The V and J ends lost 5 bases and 4 bases respectively, with 14 bases between them. The CDR3 bases are TGCGCCAGCAGCGGAAGGACCTTGGGCACTGAAGCTTTCTTT. Amino acids: CASSGRTLGTEAFF.